This T cell receptor beta chain was identified during a study of cytomegalovirus exposure and HLA in healthy donors. PCR used 60 Vbeta primers and 13 Jbeta primers. The method was immunoSEQ multiplex PCR; TCRdb's version includes in-frame clones alone and lacks a portion of them. The data hold about 160,000 clones, with just under 80% observed a single time. Whole-study findings and limits: A later analysis reported that several of the most significant clusters appeared to be linked to common viral pathogens, among them Epstein-Barr virus. Apparent HLA restriction characterized most CMV-associated TCR beta chains in a later analysis. Later analysis indicated greater clonal expansion among HLA-associated TCR beta chains than among equally common other chains. In a later analysis, TCR beta V- and J-gene trimming showed a link to a missense DCLRE1C variant.

With respect to this clone: Its antigen is undetermined.

The germline CDR1 and CDR2 sequences are LGHNA and YSLEER. V lost 0 bases, J lost 1 base, and 5 bases stayed unmatched. The CDR3 is 17 amino acids. The sample consisted of PBMCs. The receptor was isolated from a woman in her 40s in good health and CMV-seropositive. V and J are TRBV4-3 and TRBJ1-4; 7 nucleotides align to TRBD1. CDR3 sequence: CASSQDPSGGTNEKLFF. For the CDR3, the DNA is TGCGCCAGCAGCCAAGATCCCTCAGGGGGAACTAATGAAAAACTGTTTTTT.